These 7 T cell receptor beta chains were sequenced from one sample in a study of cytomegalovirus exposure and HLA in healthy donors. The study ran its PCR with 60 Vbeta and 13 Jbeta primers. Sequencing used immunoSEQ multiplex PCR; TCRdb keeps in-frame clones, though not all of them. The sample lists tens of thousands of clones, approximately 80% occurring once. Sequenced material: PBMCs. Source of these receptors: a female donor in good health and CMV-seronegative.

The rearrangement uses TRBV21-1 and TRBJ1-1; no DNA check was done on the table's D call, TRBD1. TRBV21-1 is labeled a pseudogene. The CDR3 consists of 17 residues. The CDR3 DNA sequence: TGTGCCAGCAGCAAAGCCGAGAGCAGGGGGAAGGGCGCTGAAGCTTTCTTT. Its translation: CASSKAESRGKGAEAFF.

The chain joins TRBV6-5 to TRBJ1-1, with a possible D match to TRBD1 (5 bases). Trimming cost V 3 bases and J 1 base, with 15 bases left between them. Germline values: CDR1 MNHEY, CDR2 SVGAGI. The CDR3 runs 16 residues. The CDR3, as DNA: TGTGCCAGCAGTTATAACGTTATAAGGGGGAACACTGAAGCTTTCTTT. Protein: CASSYNVIRGNTEAFF.

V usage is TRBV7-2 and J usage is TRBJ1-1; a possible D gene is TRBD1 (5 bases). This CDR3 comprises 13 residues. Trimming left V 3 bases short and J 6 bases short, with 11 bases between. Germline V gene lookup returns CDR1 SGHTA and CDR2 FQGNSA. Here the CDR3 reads CASSLAGEAEAFF. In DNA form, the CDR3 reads TGTGCCAGCAGCTTGGCGGGGGAAGCTGAAGCTTTCTTT.

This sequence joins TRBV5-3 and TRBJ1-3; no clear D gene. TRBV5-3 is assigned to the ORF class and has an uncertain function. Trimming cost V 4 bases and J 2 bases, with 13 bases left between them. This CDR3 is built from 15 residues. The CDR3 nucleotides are TGTGCCAGAAGCAGTTGCCAGGAGGCTGGAAACACCATATATTTT. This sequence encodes CARSSCQEAGNTIYF.

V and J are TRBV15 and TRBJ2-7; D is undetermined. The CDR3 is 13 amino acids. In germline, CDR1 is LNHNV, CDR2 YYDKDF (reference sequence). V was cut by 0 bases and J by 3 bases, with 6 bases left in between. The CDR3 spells CATSRDQDYEQYF. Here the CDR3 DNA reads TGTGCCACCAGCAGAGATCAGGACTACGAGCAGTACTTC.

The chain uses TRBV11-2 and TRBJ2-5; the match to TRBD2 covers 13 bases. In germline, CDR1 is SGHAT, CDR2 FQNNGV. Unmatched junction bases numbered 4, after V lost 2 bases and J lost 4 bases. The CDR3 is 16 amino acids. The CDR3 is CASSLTSGGDRETQYF. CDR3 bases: TGTGCCAGCAGCTTAACTAGCGGGGGGGATCGAGAGACCCAGTACTTC.

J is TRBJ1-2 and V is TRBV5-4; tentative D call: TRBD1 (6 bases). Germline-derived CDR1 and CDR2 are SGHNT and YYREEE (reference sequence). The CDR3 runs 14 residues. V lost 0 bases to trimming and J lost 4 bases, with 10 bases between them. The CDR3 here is CASSLDTGPYGYTF. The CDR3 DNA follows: TGTGCCAGCAGCTTGGATACAGGGCCCTATGGCTACACCTTC.